This entry is about one T cell receptor beta chain. Its antigen is unknown. The CDR3 is 16 amino acids. Germline CDR1 is SGHTA and CDR2 is FQGTGA. Deletions cut 5 bases from V and 1 base from J, with 16 bases between. Libraries of TCR beta came from iRepertoire HTBI primers plus Arm-PCR of CDR3 regions. TCRdb reprocessed the multiplex PCR reads with MiXCR, giving one entry per CDR3 protein. Of around 420,000 distinct CDR3 sequences detected, over 14% appear once; the ten largest clones hold about 7.8%. The sample comes from a study of regulatory T cells in long-lasting Graves disease. General study results and limits: Accuracy was perhaps lowered by the small sample size. With 2,500 to 3,000 shared public clonotypes, persistent patients exceeded new patients, who shared about a thousand.

Time point indicated: newly diagnosed GD, antithyroid drugs for less than 3 months. RNA isolated from PBMCs was used to make the TCR library. An endocrinology department in Xi'an, China, supplied the patients. A further study also used this sample, focusing on T cells in Graves' hyperthyroidism and ophthalmopathy.

J is TRBJ2-3 and V is TRBV7-3; no clear D gene. The specimen was peripheral blood mononuclear cells (PBMCs), collected at new diagnosis, from a patient treated with antithyroid drugs. The origin of this receptor is a woman between 40 and 55 years old with Graves disease. CDR3 nucleotides: TGTGCCAGCAGCCCTCACTTAAGGGCGGGCACAGATACGCAGTATTTT. Translating it yields CASSPHLRAGTDTQYF.